This entry is about one T cell receptor (beta chain). This entry is derived from a study of shared clonotypes between healthy human individuals. Each subset's genomic DNA was shared equally among a number of immunoSEQ plates. Some clones are missing from TCRdb's copy, which holds only in-frame ones; the method was immunoSEQ multiplex PCR. The sample carries under 300,000 clones, about 65% recorded once. This CDR3 spans 15 amino acids. V lost 4 bases and J lost 1, with 13 bases in between. Germline V gene lookup returns CDR1 MGHDK and CDR2 SYGVNS. Sequenced sample: memory CD4+ T cells sorted from blood. Subset reported: CD45RA-negative fraction. This TCR came from a man aged 25 to 40 in good health. This rearrangement joins TRBV25-1 to TRBJ1-1; weak D call: TRBD1 (5 bases). CDR3 in amino acids: CASSGMGLQNTEAFF. The CDR3 DNA reads TGTGCCAGCAGTGGGATGGGACTTCAGAACACTGAAGCTTTCTTT.